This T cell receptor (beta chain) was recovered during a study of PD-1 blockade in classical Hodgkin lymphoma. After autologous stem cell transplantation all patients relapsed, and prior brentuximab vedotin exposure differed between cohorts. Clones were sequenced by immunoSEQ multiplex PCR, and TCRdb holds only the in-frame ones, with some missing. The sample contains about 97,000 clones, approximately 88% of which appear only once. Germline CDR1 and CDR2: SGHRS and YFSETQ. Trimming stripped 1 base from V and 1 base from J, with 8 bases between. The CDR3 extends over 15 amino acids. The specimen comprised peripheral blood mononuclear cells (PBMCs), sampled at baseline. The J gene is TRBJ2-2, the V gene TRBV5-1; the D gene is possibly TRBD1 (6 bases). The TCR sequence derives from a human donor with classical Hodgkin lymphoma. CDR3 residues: CASSLRGLNTGELFF. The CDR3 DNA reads TGCGCCAGCAGCTTGAGGGGGTTGAACACCGGGGAGCTGTTTTTT.